A single sample gave rise to the 28 T cell receptor beta chains below, sequenced in a study of shared clonotypes between healthy human individuals. Sequenced by immunoSEQ multiplex PCR; TCRdb stores in-frame clones only, minus some. The profile covers roughly 680,000 clones, with just under 75% appearing a single time and more than 1.5% taken by the ten largest. Source material: memory CD4+ T cells sorted from blood. As to subset: CD45RA-negative fraction. The receptors shown here come from a woman in her thirties in good health.

J is TRBJ2-5 and V is TRBV7-2, with 13 bases identical to TRBD2. The ends lost 5 bases at V and 3 bases at J; junction bases unmatched: 6. The length of the CDR3 is 16 residues. Germline V gene data show CDR1 as SGHTA and CDR2 as FQGNSA. The CDR3 loop reads CASSLGLAGAEETQYF. CDR3 in DNA: TGTGCCAGCAGCCTAGGACTAGCGGGAGCCGAAGAGACCCAGTACTTC.

Worth noting for this clone: Other nucleotide sequences in the sample specify the same CDR3. This chain connects TRBV28 to TRBJ1-4; D gene uncertain. From germline, CDR1 is MDHEN and CDR2 SYDVKM. The CDR3 runs to 15 residues. Trimming took 4 bases from V and 0 from J, leaving 9 bases between them. CDR3 coding DNA: TGTGCCAGCAGTTCGGGCAGCGCAACTAATGAAAAACTGTTTTTT. Translation gives CASSSGSATNEKLFF. Full variable domain (remainder filled in from reference TRBV28 and TRBJ1-4): DVKVTQSSRYLVKRTGEKVFLECVQDMDHENMFWYRQDPGLGLRLIYFSYDVKMKEKGDIPEGYSVSREKKERFSLILESASTNQTSMYLCASSSGSATNEKLFFGSGTQLSVL.

V is TRBV14 and J is TRBJ2-7; D might be TRBD1 (6 bases). Trimming took 4 bases from V and 6 from J, leaving 10 bases between them. CDR1 is SGHDN, CDR2 FVKESK, per germline. The CDR3 spans 12 residues. The CDR3 nucleotides read TGTGCCAGCAGCCCTACAGGGTCCGAGCAGTACTTC. It translates to CASSPTGSEQYF.

The chain links TRBV6-5 to TRBJ1-1; D is perhaps TRBD1 (5 bases). V was shortened by 0 bases and J by 4 bases, with 15 bases between the two germline ends. CDR3 length: 16 amino acids. From germline, CDR1 is MNHEY and CDR2 SVGAGI. For the CDR3, the DNA is TGTGCCAGCAGTTACTCACGGGCGGGGACGGGCACTGAAGCTTTCTTT. Its protein is CASSYSRAGTGTEAFF.

This clone has a handful of counts. The CDR3 sequence is CASSPTWNTGELFF. The CDR3 nucleotides read TGTGCCAGCAGCCCAACATGGAACACCGGGGAGCTGTTTTTT. The chain has TRBV5-6 and TRBJ2-2; no clear D gene. Germline V gene data show CDR1 as SGHDT and CDR2 as YYEEEE. Trimming took off 4 bases at V and 1 base at J, with 8 bases between the two ends. CDR3 length: 14 residues.

The V and J genes are TRBV5-1 and TRBJ2-1, with 9 positions matching TRBD2. The CDR3 is 14 residues long. J was trimmed by 7 bases and V by 6 bases; bases with no gene match: 8. Germline values: CDR1 SGHRS, CDR2 YFSETQ. CDR3 sequence reads: CASTWAGGENEQFF. CDR3 sequence (DNA): TGCGCCAGCACTTGGGCGGGAGGGGAAAATGAGCAGTTCTTC. Full variable domain (remainder filled in from reference TRBV5-1 and TRBJ2-1): KAGVTQTPRYLIKTRGQQVTLSCSPISGHRSVSWYQQTPGQGLQFLFEYFSETQRNKGNFPGRFSGRQFSNSRSEMNVSTLELGDSALYLCASTWAGGENEQFFGPGTRLTVL.

The genes are TRBV7-6 and TRBJ1-6; no clear D. CDR3 length: 13 residues. The V gene's germline CDR1 is SGHVS and CDR2 FNYEAQ. The ends were cut back, 5 bases at V and 7 bases at J, with 9 bases in the middle. CDR3 sequence: CASSAAANSPLHF. CDR3 DNA sequence: TGTGCCAGCAGCGCGGCGGCCAATTCACCCCTCCACTTT.

Note on this clone: At the DNA level, this CDR3 is encoded by other sequences in the same sample as well. CDR3 region: CASSSHMNTEAFF. CDR3 nucleotide sequence: TGTGCCAGCAGTTCGCATATGAACACTGAAGCTTTCTTT. The chain couples TRBV6-6 to TRBJ1-1; unclear D gene. Germline CDR1 is MNHNY and CDR2 is SVGAGI (reference sequence). CDR3 length equals 13 residues. Trimming pared 4 bases from V and 0 bases from J, leaving 6 bases between.

In this sample, this clone turned up once. Mismatch with germline at one junction end may stem from a read error. This chain uses TRBV11-2 with TRBJ2-1, with D perhaps assigned TRBD1 or TRBD2 (5 bases each). The CDR3 is made up of 16 amino acids. Germline V gives CDR1 SGHAT, CDR2 FQNNGV. The CDR3 nucleotides are TGTGCCAGCAGCTTAGTTCCCCGCCGGGACGCTAATGAACAGTTCTTC. This sequence encodes CASSLVPRRDANEQFF. Filled out from reference TRBV11-2 and TRBJ2-1, the complete variable domain reads EAGVAQSPRYKIIEKRQSVAFWCNPISGHATLYWYQQILGQGPKLLIQFQNNGVVDDSQLPKDRFSAERLKGVDSTLKIQPAKLEDSAVYLCASSLVPRRDANEQFFGPGTRLTVL.

In this sample, this clone turned up a few times. A read error is the likely source, as a far larger clone sits one nucleotide away. The genes are TRBV5-1 and TRBJ1-2; D is unclear. The V gene's germline CDR1 is SGHRS and CDR2 YFSETQ. This CDR3 region has 12 residues. V lost 1 base, J lost 5 bases, and 6 bases lay in between. CDR3 loop: CASSLRGYGYTF. CDR3 bases: TGCGCCAGCAGCTTGCGGGGATATGGCTACACCTTC.

This clone was recorded once. The chain is built from TRBV29-1 and TRBJ1-2; the match to TRBD1 covers 10 bases. Looked up from germline, CDR1 is SQVTM and CDR2 is ANQGSEA. This CDR3 has 14 amino acids. Germline trimming cut 3 bases from V and 8 bases from J; bases unmatched to any gene: 9. The CDR3 DNA sequence: TGCAGCGTTGACCCCGGGACAGGGGCAGAAGGCTACACCTTC. Translating gives CSVDPGTGAEGYTF.

Turning to this clone: At one boundary the junction diverges from the germline segment, which might be a read error. The chain joins TRBV29-1 to TRBJ2-5, with D possibly TRBD1 on 6 matching bases. CDR3 length: 11 amino acids. Per germline, CDR1 SQVTM and CDR2 ANQGSEA. The CDR3 sequence: CSVTSPGEWDF. CDR3 sequence (DNA): TGCAGCGTTACCAGCCCAGGGGAGTGGGACTTC.

The CDR3 region has the DNA TGCGCCAGCAGCTTGGCCGGGACAGGGAGCGGAAACACCATATATTTT. Protein: CASSLAGTGSGNTIYF. This chain connects TRBV5-1 to TRBJ1-3, with TRBD1 matching 9 bases. The CDR3 loop spans 16 amino acids. With V trimmed by 0 bases and J by 4 bases, 5 bases remained unmatched. Germline lookup yields CDR1 SGHRS and CDR2 YFSETQ.

This chain joins TRBV6-6 and TRBJ1-5; the match to TRBD1 covers 9 bases. Germline V gene sequence: CDR1 MNHNY, CDR2 SVGAGI (reference sequence). This CDR3 has 13 residues. V lost 6 bases, J lost 5 bases, and 2 bases stayed unmatched. The CDR3 nucleotides are TGTGCCAGCAGAGACAGGGGGGATCAGCCCCAGCATTTT. It encodes CASRDRGDQPQHF.

The V and J genes are TRBV4-2 and TRBJ2-2, with TRBD1 identical over 8 bases. The V gene end was trimmed by 0 bases and the J gene end by 5 bases; junction bases not matched to a gene: 5. CDR1 LGHNA and CDR2 YNFKEQ come from the germline V gene. This CDR3 is 16 amino acids long. The CDR3: CASSQEPGGGTGELFF. The CDR3, as DNA: TGTGCCAGCAGCCAAGAGCCAGGGGGCGGTACCGGGGAGCTGTTTTTT.

CDR3: CAWSPQGGYTF. CDR3 in DNA: TGTGCCTGGAGTCCCCAAGGGGGCTACACCTTC. The chain couples TRBV30 to TRBJ1-2; D is unresolved. Germline V gene data show CDR1 as GTSNPN and CDR2 as SVGIG (reference sequence). This CDR3 comprises 11 residues. Trimming shortened V by 2 bases and J by 8 bases, and 9 bases separated the two germline ends.

The chain combines TRBV4-2 with TRBJ2-3, with 7 bases aligning to TRBD2. There are 15 residues in the CDR3. Unmatched junction bases numbered 3, after V lost 3 bases and J lost 0 bases. Germline V gene sequence: CDR1 LGHNA, CDR2 YNFKEQ. The CDR3 region is CASSHASGSTDTQYF. In DNA, the CDR3 is TGTGCCAGCAGCCACGCTAGCGGTAGCACAGATACGCAGTATTTT.

The V call is TRBV2, the J call TRBJ1-5; D remains ambiguous. Trimming took 6 bases from V and 5 from J, leaving 11 bases between them. Germline values: CDR1 SNHLY, CDR2 FYNNEI. The CDR3 covers 13 residues. CDR3 region: CASRGGRDQPQHF. Written as DNA, the CDR3 is TGTGCCAGCAGGGGAGGCCGGGATCAGCCCCAGCATTTT.

The rearrangement links TRBV18 to TRBJ2-3; a possible D gene is TRBD1 (7 bases). With 1 base removed from V and 0 bases from J, the gap between germline ends came to 14 bases. The CDR3 is 17 residues long. CDR1 is KGHSH, CDR2 LQKENI, per germline. DNA of the CDR3: TGTGCCAGCTCACCACAGGCGGGACAGTCTAGCACAGATACGCAGTATTTT. As protein: CASSPQAGQSSTDTQYF.

As regards this clone: This same CDR3 is encoded by further DNA sequences in the sample. The CDR3 bases are TGTGCCAGTAGTATATCAGGGGGCAATCAGCCCCAGCATTTT. As protein: CASSISGGNQPQHF. The V and J genes are TRBV19 and TRBJ1-5; D possibly corresponds to TRBD1 (6 bases). Germline CDR1 reads LNHDA; CDR2 reads SQIVND (reference sequence). The V end was cut by 2 bases, the J end by 2 bases, with 7 bases between. The CDR3 totals 14 residues.

The chain has TRBV18 and TRBJ1-4; 7 bases align to TRBD1. This CDR3 is 16 amino acids long. V trimming: 3 bases; J trimming: 9 bases; junction bases outside the gene matches: 13. Germline V lookup: CDR1 KGHSH, CDR2 LQKENI. In DNA form, the CDR3 reads TGTGCCAGCTCACCGTACTGGACAGGAGGACCGAAAAAACTGTTTTTT. Its protein product is CASSPYWTGGPKKLFF. Supplemented by reference TRBV18 and TRBJ1-4, the full variable domain reads NAGVMQNPRHLVRRRGQEARLRCSPMKGHSHVYWYRQLPEEGLKFMVYLQKENIIDESGMPKERFSAEFPKEGPSILRIQQVVRGDSAAYFCASSPYWTGGPKKLFFGSGTQLSVL.

The chain carries TRBV7-7 and TRBJ2-2; 8 positions agree with TRBD1. V lost 4 bases to trimming and J lost 7 bases; unmatched junction nucleotides: 8. Per the germline V gene, CDR1 is SSHAT and CDR2 is FNYEAQ (reference sequence). The CDR3 spans 15 residues. The CDR3 nucleotides read TGTGCCAGCAGCTCCCGACAGGGGCTCAGCGGGGAGCTGTTTTTT. Translation gives CASSSRQGLSGELFF.

The chain couples TRBV6-6 to TRBJ2-6; D unclear. Germline CDR1 and CDR2: MNHNY and SVGAGI (reference sequence). V lost 6 bases, J lost 1 base, and 10 bases lay in between. This CDR3 has 15 residues. CDR3 residues: CASSSPVSGANVLTF. In nucleotides, the CDR3 is TGTGCCAGCAGCAGCCCCGTATCTGGGGCCAACGTCCTGACTTTC.

This clone came up once. This chain joins TRBV10-3 and TRBJ2-5, with D maybe TRBD1 (5 bases). CDR1 and CDR2 from the germline V gene are ENHRY and SYGVKD. The CDR3 consists of 14 residues. Trimming left V 3 bases short and J 7 bases short, with 15 bases between. The CDR3 is CAISDRVPPGTQYF. The CDR3 DNA reads TGTGCCATCAGTGACAGGGTGCCCCCAGGGACCCAGTACTTC.

This clone was counted between two and nine times. In nucleotides, the CDR3 is TGTGCCAGCAGCCAACCAGGGTTCAAGGGGACCCTCCACTTT. Residues: CASSQPGFKGTLHF. The chain uses TRBV14 and TRBJ1-6; possible D gene TRBD1, 5 bases. The CDR3 is made up of 14 amino acids. Germline V gives CDR1 SGHDN, CDR2 FVKESK. Trimming removed 2 bases at V and 14 bases at J, with 16 bases between.

V is TRBV10-3 and J is TRBJ2-1, with 13 bases that match TRBD2. Trimming removed 8 bases from V and 8 bases from J; junction bases left unmatched: 9. CDR3 length: 15 amino acids. Germline V gene sequence: CDR1 ENHRY, CDR2 SYGVKD. The CDR3 DNA reads TGTGCCATCGCAACCGGACTAGCGGGAGCGGATGAGCAGTTCTTC. Translating gives CAIATGLAGADEQFF.

As regards this clone: Other DNA sequences in this sample translate to the same CDR3. The V and J genes are TRBV2 and TRBJ2-5; possible D gene TRBD1, 5 bases. The V gene's germline CDR1 is SNHLY and CDR2 FYNNEI. V was trimmed by 6 bases and J by 1 base, leaving 9 bases between them. CDR3 size: 13 residues. The CDR3 loop reads CASSPQGQETQYF. The CDR3 DNA sequence: TGTGCCAGCAGCCCGCAGGGCCAAGAGACCCAGTACTTC.

This clone was seen repeatedly, ten times or more. The gene calls are TRBV11-2 and TRBJ2-1; D gene unclear. From germline, CDR1 is SGHAT and CDR2 FQNNGV. V was cut by 1 base and J by 9 bases, with 16 bases left in between. This CDR3 comprises 15 residues. As DNA, the CDR3 is TGTGCCAGCAGCTTAGGAGGTAGTCTCGCTGCTGAGCAGTTCTTC. This gives the protein CASSLGGSLAAEQFF.